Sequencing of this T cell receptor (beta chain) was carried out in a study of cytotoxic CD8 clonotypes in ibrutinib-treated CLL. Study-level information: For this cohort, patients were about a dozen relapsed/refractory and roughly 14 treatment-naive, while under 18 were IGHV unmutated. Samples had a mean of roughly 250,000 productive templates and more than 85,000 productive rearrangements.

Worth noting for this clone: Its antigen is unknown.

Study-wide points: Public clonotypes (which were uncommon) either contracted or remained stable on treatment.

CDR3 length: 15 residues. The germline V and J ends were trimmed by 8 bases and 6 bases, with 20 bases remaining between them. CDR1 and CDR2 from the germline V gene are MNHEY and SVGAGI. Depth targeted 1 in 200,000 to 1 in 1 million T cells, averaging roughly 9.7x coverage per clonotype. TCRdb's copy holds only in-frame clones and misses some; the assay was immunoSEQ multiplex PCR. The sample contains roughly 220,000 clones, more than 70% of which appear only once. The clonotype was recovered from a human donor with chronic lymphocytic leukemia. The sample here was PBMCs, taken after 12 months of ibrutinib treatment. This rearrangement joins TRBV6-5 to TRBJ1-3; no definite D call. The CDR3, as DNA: TGTGCCAGCTCCCTAGGGCCATCCTCCCAAAACACCATATATTTT. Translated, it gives CASSLGPSSQNTIYF.